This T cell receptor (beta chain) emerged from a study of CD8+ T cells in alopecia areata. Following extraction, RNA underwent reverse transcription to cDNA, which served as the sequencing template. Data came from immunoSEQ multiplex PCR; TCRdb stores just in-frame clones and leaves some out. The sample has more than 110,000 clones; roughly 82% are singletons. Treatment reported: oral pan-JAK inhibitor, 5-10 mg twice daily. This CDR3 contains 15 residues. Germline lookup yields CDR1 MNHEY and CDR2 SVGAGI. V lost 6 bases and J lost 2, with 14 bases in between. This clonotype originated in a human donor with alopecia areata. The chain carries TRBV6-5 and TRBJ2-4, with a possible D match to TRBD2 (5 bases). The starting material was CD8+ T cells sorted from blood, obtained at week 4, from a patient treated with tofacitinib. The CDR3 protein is CASSYTSGTKNIQYF. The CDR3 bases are TGTGCCAGCAGCTATACCAGCGGAACCAAAAACATTCAGTACTTC.